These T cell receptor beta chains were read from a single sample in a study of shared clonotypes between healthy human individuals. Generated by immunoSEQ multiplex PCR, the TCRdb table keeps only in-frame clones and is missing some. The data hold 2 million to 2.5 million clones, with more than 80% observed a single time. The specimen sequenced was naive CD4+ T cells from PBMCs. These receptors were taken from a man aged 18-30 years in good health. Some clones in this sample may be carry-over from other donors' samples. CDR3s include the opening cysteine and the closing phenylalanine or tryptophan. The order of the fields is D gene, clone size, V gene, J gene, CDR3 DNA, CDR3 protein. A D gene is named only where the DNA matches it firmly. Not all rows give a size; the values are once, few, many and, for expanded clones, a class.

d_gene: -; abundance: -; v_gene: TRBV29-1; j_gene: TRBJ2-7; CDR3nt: TGCAGCGTTTCCCGCGGGGGCAACCTCTACGAGCAGTACTTC; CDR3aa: CSVSRGGNLYEQYF
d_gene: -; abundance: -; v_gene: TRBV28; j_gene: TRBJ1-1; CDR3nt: TGTGCCAGCAGTTTAGCTGGACAGAAAGCTTTCTTT; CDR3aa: CASSLAGQKAFF
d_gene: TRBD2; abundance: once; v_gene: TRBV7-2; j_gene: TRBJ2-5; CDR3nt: TGTGCCAGCAGCTTAGTAAGCGGGGAGAGGGAGACCCAGTACTTC; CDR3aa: CASSLVSGERETQYF
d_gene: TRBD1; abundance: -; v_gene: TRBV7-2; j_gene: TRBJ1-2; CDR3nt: TGTGCCAGCAGCTGGGGCAGGGGGGGCGGCTACACCTTC; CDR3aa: CASSWGRGGGYTF
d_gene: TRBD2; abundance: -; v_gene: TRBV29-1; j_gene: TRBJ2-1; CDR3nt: TGCAGCGTACCCCGGAGGGGAGCGGGAGCAAACTACAATGAGCAGTTCTTC; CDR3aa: CSVPRRGAGANYNEQFF
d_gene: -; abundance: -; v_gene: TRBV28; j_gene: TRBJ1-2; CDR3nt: TGTGCCAGCAGTTTAGATCTGCGGGGCGCGAAGTATGGCTACACCTTC; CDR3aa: CASSLDLRGAKYGYTF
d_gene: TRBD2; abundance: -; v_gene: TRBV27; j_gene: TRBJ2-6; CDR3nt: TGTGCCAGCAGTTTTGGCGGGGGTGCTGGGGCCAACGTCCTGACTTTC; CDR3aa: CASSFGGGAGANVLTF
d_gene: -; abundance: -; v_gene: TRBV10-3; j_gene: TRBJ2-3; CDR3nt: TGTGCCATCAGTACTAGCACAGATACGCAGTATTTT; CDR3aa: CAISTSTDTQYF
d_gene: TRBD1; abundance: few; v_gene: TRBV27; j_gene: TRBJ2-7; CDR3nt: TGTGCCAGCAGTCCGACAGGGTACGAGCAGTACTTC; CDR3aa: CASSPTGYEQYF
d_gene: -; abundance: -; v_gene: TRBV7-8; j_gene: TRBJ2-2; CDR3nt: TGTGCCAGCAGCTCGCTACAAAACACCGGGGAGCTGTTTTTT; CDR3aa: CASSSLQNTGELFF
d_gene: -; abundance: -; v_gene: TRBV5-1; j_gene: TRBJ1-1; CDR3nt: TGCGCCAGCAGCTTGGGACCTGAAGCTTTCTTT; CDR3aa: CASSLGPEAFF
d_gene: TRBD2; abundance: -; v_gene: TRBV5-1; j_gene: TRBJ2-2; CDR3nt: TGCGCCAGCAGCTTTCTAGGCGGGAGCCCCGGGGAGCTGTTTTTT; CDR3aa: CASSFLGGSPGELFF
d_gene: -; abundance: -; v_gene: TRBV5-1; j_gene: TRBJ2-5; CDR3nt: TGCGCCAGCAGCTTGGGTGGGACGAGCCAAGAGACCCAGTACTTC; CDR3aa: CASSLGGTSQETQYF
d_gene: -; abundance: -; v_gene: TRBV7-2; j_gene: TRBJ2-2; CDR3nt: TGTGCCAGCAGCTTAGCGCGTCGAGAGCTGTTTTTT; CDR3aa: CASSLARRELFF
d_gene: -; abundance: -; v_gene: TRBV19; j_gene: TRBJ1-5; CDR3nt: TGTGCCAGTAGATGGCGGGCTGCGGACAATCAGCCCCAGCATTTT; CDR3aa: CASRWRAADNQPQHF
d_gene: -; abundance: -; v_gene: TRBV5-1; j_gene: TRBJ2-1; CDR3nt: TGCGCCAGCCGCTCGGGGCGCCTACCCTACAATGAGCAGTTCTTC; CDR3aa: CASRSGRLPYNEQFF
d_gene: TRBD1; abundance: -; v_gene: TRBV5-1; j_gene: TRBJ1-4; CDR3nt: TGCGCCAGCAGCGGAGGGACAGGGGGCAATGAAAAACTGTTTTTT; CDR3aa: CASSGGTGGNEKLFF
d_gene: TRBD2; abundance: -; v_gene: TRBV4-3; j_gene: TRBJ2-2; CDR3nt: TGCGCCAGCAGCCGACGGACTAGCGGGGCTGTGAACACCGGGGAGCTGTTTTTT; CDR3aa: CASSRRTSGAVNTGELFF
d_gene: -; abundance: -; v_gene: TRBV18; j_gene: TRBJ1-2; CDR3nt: TGTGCCAGCTCACCATCCAGGGCGGGCTATGGCTACACCTTC; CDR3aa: CASSPSRAGYGYTF
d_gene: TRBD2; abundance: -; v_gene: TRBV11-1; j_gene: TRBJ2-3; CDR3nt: TGTGCCAGCAGCTTAGGTATAGCGGGAGCCACAGATACGCAGTATTTT; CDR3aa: CASSLGIAGATDTQYF
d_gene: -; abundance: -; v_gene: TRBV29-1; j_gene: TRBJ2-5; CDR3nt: TGCAGCGTTGCCGGCAGCCAAGAGACCCAGTACTTC; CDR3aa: CSVAGSQETQYF
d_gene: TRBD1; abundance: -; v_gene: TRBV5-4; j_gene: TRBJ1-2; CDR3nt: TGTGCCAGCAGTGAGGGACAGGGGGCGCAAGTCCGTGGCTACACCTTC; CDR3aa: CASSEGQGAQVRGYTF
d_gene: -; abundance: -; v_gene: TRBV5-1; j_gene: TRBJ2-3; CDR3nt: TGCGCCAGCAGCTTGGACCTGGGACTCAGCACAGATACGCAGTATTTT; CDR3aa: CASSLDLGLSTDTQYF
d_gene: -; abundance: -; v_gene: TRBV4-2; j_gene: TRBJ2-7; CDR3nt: TGTGCCAGCAGCCAAGAAAGGGCTAGCTCCTACGAGCAGTACTTC; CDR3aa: CASSQERASSYEQYF
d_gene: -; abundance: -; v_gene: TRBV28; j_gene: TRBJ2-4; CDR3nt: TGTGCCAGCAGTTTACATAGACTAGTTGGCAAAAACATTCAGTACTTC; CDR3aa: CASSLHRLVGKNIQYF
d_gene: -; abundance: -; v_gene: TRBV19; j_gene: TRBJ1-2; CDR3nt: TGTGCCAGTAGTATTTCGGGGAACTATGGCTACACCTTC; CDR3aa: CASSISGNYGYTF
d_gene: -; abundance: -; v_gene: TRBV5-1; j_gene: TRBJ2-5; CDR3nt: TGCGCCAGCAGCTTGGCCGGGACCTCACAGGAGACCCAGTACTTC; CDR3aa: CASSLAGTSQETQYF
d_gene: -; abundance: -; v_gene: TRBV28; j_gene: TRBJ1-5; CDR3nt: TGTGCCAGCAGTTTAGGGCAGGGTGGTCAGCCCCAGCATTTT; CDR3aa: CASSLGQGGQPQHF
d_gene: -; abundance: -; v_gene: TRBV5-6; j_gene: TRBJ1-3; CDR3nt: TGTGCCAGCAGCCTAGGGACACTTGGAAACACCATATATTTT; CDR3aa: CASSLGTLGNTIYF
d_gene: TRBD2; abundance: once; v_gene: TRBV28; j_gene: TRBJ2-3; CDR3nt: TGTGCCAGCAGTAAGTTCGCGGGAGGGAGCACAGATACGCAGTATTTT; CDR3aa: CASSKFAGGSTDTQYF
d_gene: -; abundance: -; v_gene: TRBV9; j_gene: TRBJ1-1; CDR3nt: TGTGCCAGCAGCCCCCCGGGGAACACTGAAGCTTTCTTT; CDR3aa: CASSPPGNTEAFF
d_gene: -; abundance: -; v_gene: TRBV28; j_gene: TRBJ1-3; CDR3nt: TGTGCCAGCAGCCCAAGGGGCTCTGGAAACACCATATATTTT; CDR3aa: CASSPRGSGNTIYF
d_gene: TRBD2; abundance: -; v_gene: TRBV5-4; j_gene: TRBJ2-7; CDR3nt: TGTGCCAGCAGCTTGGCCCCGACTAGCGGGATGTACGAGCAGTACTTC; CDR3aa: CASSLAPTSGMYEQYF
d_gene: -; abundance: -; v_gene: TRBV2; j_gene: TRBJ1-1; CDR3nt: TGTGCCAGCAGTGTAGAAGGGACGGCGAACACTGAAGCTTTCTTT; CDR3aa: CASSVEGTANTEAFF
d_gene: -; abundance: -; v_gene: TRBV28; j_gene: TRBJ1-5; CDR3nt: TGTGCCAGCAGCGAGACGACTGACCAGCATTTT; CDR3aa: CASSETTDQHF
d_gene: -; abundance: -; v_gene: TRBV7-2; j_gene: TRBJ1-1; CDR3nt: TGTGCCAGCAGCTTCACGGGGAACACTGAAGCTTTCTTT; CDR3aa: CASSFTGNTEAFF
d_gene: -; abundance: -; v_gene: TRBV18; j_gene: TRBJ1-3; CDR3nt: TGTGCCAGCTCACTTAGTAGCTCTGGAAACACCATATATTTT; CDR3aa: CASSLSSSGNTIYF
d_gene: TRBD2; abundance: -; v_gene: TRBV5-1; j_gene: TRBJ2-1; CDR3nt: TGCGCCAGCAGCTTGGCCCCACTAGCGGGTGAGCAGTTCTTC; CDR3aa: CASSLAPLAGEQFF
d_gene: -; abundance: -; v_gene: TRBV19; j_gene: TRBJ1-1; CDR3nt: TGTGCCAGTAGTATAAGCTTTGGGACTGAAGCTTTCTTT; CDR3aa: CASSISFGTEAFF
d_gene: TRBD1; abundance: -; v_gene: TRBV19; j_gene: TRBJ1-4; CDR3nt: TGTGCCAGTAGGGCGGACAGGAGTAATGAAAAACTGTTTTTT; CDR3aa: CASRADRSNEKLFF
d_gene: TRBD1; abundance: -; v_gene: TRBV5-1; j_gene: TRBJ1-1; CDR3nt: TGCGCCAGCAGCAAAGGACCAGGGGGCACTGAAGCTTTCTTT; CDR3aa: CASSKGPGGTEAFF
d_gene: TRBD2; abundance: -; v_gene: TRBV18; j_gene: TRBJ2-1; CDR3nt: TGTGCCAGCTCCCCTGGACAAGGACTAGCTCAGGGGAGCTCCTACAATGAGCAGTTCTTC; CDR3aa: CASSPGQGLAQGSSYNEQFF